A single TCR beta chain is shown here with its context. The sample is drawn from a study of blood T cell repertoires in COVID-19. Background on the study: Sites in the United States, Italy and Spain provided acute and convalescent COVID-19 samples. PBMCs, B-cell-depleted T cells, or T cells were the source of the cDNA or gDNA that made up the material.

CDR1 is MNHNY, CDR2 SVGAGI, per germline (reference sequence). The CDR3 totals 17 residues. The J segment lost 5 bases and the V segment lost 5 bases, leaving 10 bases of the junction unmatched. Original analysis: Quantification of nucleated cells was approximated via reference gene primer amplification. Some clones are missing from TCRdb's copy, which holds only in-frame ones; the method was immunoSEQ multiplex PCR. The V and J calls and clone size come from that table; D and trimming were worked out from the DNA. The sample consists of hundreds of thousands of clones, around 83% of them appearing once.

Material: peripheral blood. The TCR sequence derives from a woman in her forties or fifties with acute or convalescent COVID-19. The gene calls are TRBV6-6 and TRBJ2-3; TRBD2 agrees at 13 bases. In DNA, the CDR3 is TGTGCCAGCAGTCTAAGGACTAGCGGGAGCGCGAGAGATACGCAGTATTTT. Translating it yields CASSLRTSGSARDTQYF.